This TCR beta chain is from a study of T cell responses to AZD1222 COVID-19 vaccine. The CDR3 is 16 amino acids. Trimming pared 0 bases from V and 0 bases from J, leaving 10 bases between. Study outcomes and limitations: There were vaccine-associated CD4 TCRs across spike, dominant at 160-218 and 743-854.

Profiled with immunoSEQ multiplex PCR; TCRdb holds only in-frame clones, not every one. Seen here are over 130,000 clones, approximately 87% observed once, and the top ten hold 1.5% to 2%. Worth noting for this clone: Its antigen remains unknown.

The chain couples TRBV5-3 to TRBJ1-5; unclear D gene. TRBV5-3 is designated an ORF whose function remains uncertain. Here the sequenced sample was peripheral blood, taken 28 days after the second AZD1222 dose. The clonotype was recovered from an adult who received the AZD1222 COVID-19 vaccine. The CDR3 loop is CARSLDGADSNQPQHF. In nucleotides, the CDR3 is TGTGCCAGAAGCTTGGACGGTGCCGATAGCAATCAGCCCCAGCATTTT.